A single sample gave rise to the 21 T cell receptor beta chains below, sequenced in a study of T cell responses to AZD1222 COVID-19 vaccine. The assay was immunoSEQ multiplex PCR, and TCRdb's table has in-frame clones only and misses some. The sample consists of some 150,000 clones, around 90% of them appearing once. The specimen comprised peripheral blood, sampled on day 0 of MenACWY control vaccination. The receptors originated from an adult in good health.

This rearrangement joins TRBV2 to TRBJ1-5, with 8 positions matching TRBD1. Germline V gene data show CDR1 as SNHLY and CDR2 as FYNNEI. This CDR3 spans 14 amino acids. The J segment lost 7 bases and the V segment lost 2 bases, leaving 4 bases of the junction unmatched. The CDR3 nucleotides read TGTGCCAGCAGTGAAATGGACAGGGACCAGCCCCAGCATTTT. Encoded protein: CASSEMDRDQPQHF.

The rearrangement links TRBV27 to TRBJ2-7; no clear D. Trimming took off 4 bases at V and 2 bases at J, with 9 bases between the two ends. The germline CDR1 and CDR2 sequences are MNHEY and SMNVEV (reference sequence). The CDR3 totals 13 residues. The CDR3 bases are TGTGCCAGCAGTTCCGAGGTTGCCTACGAGCAGTACTTC. Translating gives CASSSEVAYEQYF.

The CDR3 sequence: CASSWTGESEKLFF. The CDR3 DNA is TGTGCCAGCAGTTGGACAGGGGAAAGTGAAAAACTGTTTTTT. V gene TRBV2 combines with J gene TRBJ1-4, with 9 bases fitting TRBD1. Trimming took 5 bases from V and 7 from J; bases not matched to a gene: 5. CDR3 size: 14 residues. CDR1 and CDR2 (germline): SNHLY, FYNNEI.

V and J are TRBV7-9 and TRBJ1-4, with D possibly being TRBD1 (5 bases). The CDR3 is made up of 14 amino acids. V was cut by 5 bases and J by 7 bases, with 14 bases left in between. Germline lookup yields CDR1 SEHNR and CDR2 FQNEAQ (reference sequence). The CDR3: CASSAGGDGEKLFF. The DNA for the CDR3 is TGTGCCAGCAGCGCTGGGGGGGATGGTGAAAAACTGTTTTTT.

The chain links TRBV6-5 to TRBJ1-5; 7 nucleotides align to TRBD1. Germline V gene data show CDR1 as MNHEY and CDR2 as SVGAGI. The CDR3 is 15 amino acids. The trim removed 7 bases at V and 7 bases at J, leaving 13 bases unmatched. Here the CDR3 reads CASKVWDSSDQPQHF. DNA for the CDR3: TGTGCCAGCAAAGTCTGGGACAGTTCCGACCAGCCCCAGCATTTT.

The chain links TRBV7-6 to TRBJ1-6, with 7 bases aligning to TRBD1. V lost 5 bases and J lost 7; bases outside the gene matches: 5. Germline V CDR1 and CDR2: SGHVS, FNYEAQ. The CDR3 has 14 amino acids. In DNA, the CDR3 is TGTGCCAGCAGCCCGGGACAGTACAATTCACCCCTCCACTTT. It codes for CASSPGQYNSPLHF.

This chain connects TRBV5-1 to TRBJ1-1, with 7 bases that match TRBD1. The CDR3 covers 16 residues. The junction had 6 bases not matched to a gene; V was cut back by 0 bases and J by 1 base. Per the germline V gene, CDR1 is SGHRS and CDR2 is YFSETQ. The CDR3 DNA follows: TGCGCCAGCAGCTTGGAGGCGCGACAGGGGAACACTGAAGCTTTCTTT. Translation gives CASSLEARQGNTEAFF.

This chain links TRBV5-1 with TRBJ2-4, with unresolved D. V was cut by 1 base and J by 2 bases, with 10 bases left in between. The CDR3 totals 15 residues. Germline values: CDR1 SGHRS, CDR2 YFSETQ. CDR3 DNA sequence: TGCGCCAGCAGCTTGAGGACCCTGCCCAAAAACATTCAGTACTTC. This sequence encodes CASSLRTLPKNIQYF.

V gene TRBV5-1 combines with J gene TRBJ2-3, with no clear D. V dropped 3 bases and J dropped 0 bases, with 11 bases sitting between them. Germline CDR1 reads SGHRS; CDR2 reads YFSETQ. The CDR3 is made up of 15 amino acids. The CDR3 DNA sequence: TGCGCCAGCAGCTCCCAACCCTCGAGCACAGATACGCAGTATTTT. Its protein product is CASSSQPSSTDTQYF.

The chain employs TRBV12-3 or TRBV12-4 and TRBJ2-7; TRBD2 matches 8 bases. V lost 7 bases and J lost 3; bases outside the gene matches: 5. The CDR3 length is 13 residues. The DNA for the CDR3 is TGTGCCAGCAACCGGGCGGGAGGCTACGAGCAGTACTTC. Its protein product is CASNRAGGYEQYF.

The chain employs TRBV3-1 (or the pseudogene TRBV3-2) and TRBJ2-1, with 8 bases fitting TRBD2. The CDR3 sequence is 16 residues long. The germline V gene has CDR1 LGHDT and CDR2 YNNKEL (reference sequence). Trimming at V came to 3 bases and at J to 5 bases, leaving 9 bases not matched to a gene. CDR3 nucleotide sequence: TGTGCCAGCAGCCACCTCTCTAGCGGGCTACACAATGAGCAGTTCTTC. Translating gives CASSHLSSGLHNEQFF.

This rearrangement joins TRBV5-8 to TRBJ1-6; no clear D. This CDR3 is 16 amino acids long. The V gene lost 9 bases and the J gene lost 5 bases, with 21 bases spanning the gap. Germline V lookup: CDR1 SGHTS, CDR2 YDEGEE. This chain's CDR3 is CATSSVGLLNNSPLHF. The DNA for the CDR3 is TGTGCCACCTCTTCCGTCGGGCTACTGAATAATTCACCCCTCCACTTT.

The chain carries TRBV10-3 and TRBJ1-2; D gene uncertain. Germline lookup yields CDR1 ENHRY and CDR2 SYGVKD. V was shortened by 0 bases and J by 8 bases, with 13 bases between the two germline ends. CDR3 length: 14 residues. The CDR3 sequence: CAISESEEVGGYTF. The DNA of the CDR3 is TGTGCCATCAGTGAGTCAGAAGAAGTTGGGGGCTACACCTTC.

This clone was recorded once. The CDR3 region has the DNA TGCGCCAGCAGTAAACTGGGCCAACCCGAGGAAAAACTGTTTTTT. It is translated as CASSKLGQPEEKLFF. The V gene is TRBV5-1, the J gene TRBJ1-4; D is unresolved. The germline CDR1 and CDR2 sequences are SGHRS and YFSETQ. The CDR3 has 15 residues. Trimming took 5 bases from V and 8 from J, leaving 19 bases between them.

This rearrangement joins TRBV6-4 to TRBJ1-1; no definite D call. CDR3 length: 13 amino acids. CDR1 and CDR2 from the germline V gene are MRHNA and SNTAGT. The V and J ends lost 4 bases and 0 bases respectively, with 6 bases between them. CDR3 in amino acids: CASSVAVNTEAFF. For the CDR3, the DNA is TGTGCCAGCAGTGTGGCTGTGAACACTGAAGCTTTCTTT.

V gene TRBV24-1 combines with J gene TRBJ2-1, with D uncertain. Trimming took 6 bases from V and 9 from J, leaving 8 bases between them. CDR1 and CDR2 from the germline V gene are KGHDR and SFDVKD. The CDR3 contains 11 residues. The DNA of the CDR3 is TGTGCCACCAGTCGCTCAGGTGAGCAGTTCTTC. It is translated as CATSRSGEQFF.

The chain employs TRBV18 and TRBJ1-1, with 7 bases fitting TRBD1. Per germline, CDR1 KGHSH and CDR2 LQKENI. The CDR3 runs to 14 residues. With 5 bases clipped from V and 1 base from J, the junction kept 4 bases outside the gene matches. CDR3 sequence (DNA): TGTGCCAGCTCATCAGCAGGGGGGAACACTGAAGCTTTCTTT. Translating it yields CASSSAGGNTEAFF.

This sequence joins TRBV5-4 and TRBJ2-1; D might be TRBD2 (5 bases). Germline CDR1 SGHNT, CDR2 YYREEE (reference sequence). This CDR3 has 13 residues. V was shortened by 5 bases and J by 5 bases, with 11 bases between the two germline ends. CDR3: CASSLASHNEQFF. CDR3 in DNA: TGTGCCAGCAGTCTAGCCAGTCACAATGAGCAGTTCTTC.

The chain recombines TRBV7-2 with TRBJ2-7; tentative D call: TRBD1 (6 bases). Per the germline V gene, CDR1 is SGHTA and CDR2 is FQGNSA. This CDR3 has 15 amino acids. Trimming took 5 bases from V and 3 from J, leaving 17 bases between them. CDR3 amino acids: CASSQGRWAGYEQYF. Written as DNA, the CDR3 is TGTGCCAGCAGCCAGGGGCGGTGGGCTGGCTACGAGCAGTACTTC.

The chain combines TRBV5-8 with TRBJ2-7; 12 nucleotides align to TRBD2. J gave up 3 bases and V 4 bases, and 2 bases lay outside the gene matches. Germline CDR1 is SGHTS and CDR2 is YDEGEE. The length of the CDR3 is 14 residues. CDR3 sequence reads: CASSGGLAGYEQYF. For the CDR3, the DNA is TGTGCCAGCAGCGGGGGACTAGCGGGCTACGAGCAGTACTTC.

The chain joins TRBV11-2 to TRBJ2-3, with D possibly TRBD1 on 5 matching bases. The CDR3 length is 15 residues. Germline-derived CDR1 and CDR2 are SGHAT and FQNNGV. V was shortened by 3 bases and J by 2 bases, with 12 bases between the two germline ends. CDR3 nucleotide sequence: TGTGCCAGCAGCTTCAGGAAGGGGCACACAGATACGCAGTATTTT. This encodes CASSFRKGHTDTQYF.